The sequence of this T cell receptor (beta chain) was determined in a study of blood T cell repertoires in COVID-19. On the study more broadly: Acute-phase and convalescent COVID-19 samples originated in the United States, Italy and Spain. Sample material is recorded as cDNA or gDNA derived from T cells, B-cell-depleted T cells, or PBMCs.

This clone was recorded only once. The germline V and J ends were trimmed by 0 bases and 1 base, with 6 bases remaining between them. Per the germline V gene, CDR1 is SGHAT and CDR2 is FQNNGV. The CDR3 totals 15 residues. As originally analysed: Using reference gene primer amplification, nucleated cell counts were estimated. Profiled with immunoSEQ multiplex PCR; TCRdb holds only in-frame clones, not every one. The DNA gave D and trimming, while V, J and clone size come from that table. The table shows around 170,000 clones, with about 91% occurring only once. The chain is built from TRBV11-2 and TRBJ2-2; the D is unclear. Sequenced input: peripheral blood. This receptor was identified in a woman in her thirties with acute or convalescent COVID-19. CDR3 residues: CASSLDPGNTGELFF. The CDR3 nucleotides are TGTGCCAGCAGCTTAGATCCGGGGAACACCGGGGAGCTGTTTTTT.